This T cell receptor (beta chain) was identified in a study of blood T cell repertoires in COVID-19. In the study overall: In each case, the material was cDNA or gDNA derived from T cells, B-cell-depleted T cells, or PBMCs.

Sequencing used immunoSEQ multiplex PCR; TCRdb keeps in-frame clones, though not all of them. The sample includes about 40,000 clones, around nine tenths seen only once; the top ten take around 9%. The V end lost 6 bases, the J end lost 3 bases, and 11 bases lay between the germline ends. Germline V lookup: CDR1 SGHNT, CDR2 YENEEA. The CDR3 is 13 residues long. V gene TRBV11-3 combines with J gene TRBJ1-1; D gene unclear. The sequenced sample was peripheral blood. The receptor's source is a woman in her 70s with acute or convalescent COVID-19. The CDR3 protein is CASRERGDTEAFF. The CDR3 coding sequence is TGTGCCAGCAGGGAGCGGGGTGACACTGAAGCTTTCTTT.